These T cell receptor beta chains were read from a single sample in a study of control samples from healthy donors and cancer patients. Sequencing used immunoSEQ multiplex PCR; TCRdb keeps in-frame clones, though not all of them. The sample carries 150,000 to 200,000 clones, around 95% recorded once. Input material: blood. The receptors here all came from a woman aged 40 to 49 in good health. The CDR3 runs from the conserved cysteine through the conserved F or W. Fields, in order: V gene, D gene, J gene, clone size, CDR3 protein, CDR3 DNA. A D gene is named only where the DNA matches it firmly. Rows may omit the clone size; those that give it use once, few, many or a size class.

V gene: TRBV7-3; D gene: .; J gene: TRBJ1-2; clone size: .; CDR3 protein: CASSPGGFVYGYTF; CDR3 DNA: TGTGCCAGCAGCCCCGGGGGCTTCGTCTATGGCTACACCTTC
V gene: TRBV7-8; D gene: .; J gene: TRBJ1-2; clone size: .; CDR3 protein: CASSFPPSNYGYTF; CDR3 DNA: TGTGCCAGCTCCTTCCCTCCCTCTAACTATGGCTACACCTTC
V gene: TRBV6-2/TRBV6-3; D gene: .; J gene: TRBJ1-2; clone size: medium-sized; CDR3 protein: CASSNFRGRDNYGYTF; CDR3 DNA: TGTGCCAGCAGTAACTTCCGGGGAAGGGATAACTATGGCTACACCTTC
V gene: TRBV20-1; D gene: .; J gene: TRBJ1-2; clone size: .; CDR3 protein: CSASDPGLGYTF; CDR3 DNA: TGCAGTGCTAGTGACCCAGGGCTTGGCTACACCTTC
V gene: TRBV28; D gene: .; J gene: TRBJ2-5; clone size: .; CDR3 protein: CASTVRASETQYF; CDR3 DNA: TGTGCCAGCACTGTCAGGGCTTCAGAGACCCAGTACTTC
V gene: TRBV12-5; D gene: .; J gene: TRBJ1-4; clone size: .; CDR3 protein: CASGIWNEKLFF; CDR3 DNA: TGTGCTAGTGGTATATGGAACGAAAAACTGTTTTTT
V gene: TRBV11-2; D gene: .; J gene: TRBJ1-1; clone size: once; CDR3 protein: CASSLSDRWAEAFF; CDR3 DNA: TGTGCCAGCAGCTTGTCGGACCGGTGGGCTGAAGCTTTCTTT
V gene: TRBV2; D gene: .; J gene: TRBJ1-1; clone size: .; CDR3 protein: CAGAGGGKMNTEAFF; CDR3 DNA: TGTGCCGGCGCGGGCGGGGGGAAGATGAACACTGAAGCTTTCTTT
V gene: TRBV7-8; D gene: .; J gene: TRBJ2-7; clone size: .; CDR3 protein: CASSLAMVAEQYF; CDR3 DNA: TGTGCCAGCAGCTTAGCGATGGTCGCCGAGCAGTACTTC
V gene: TRBV4-3; D gene: .; J gene: TRBJ1-2; clone size: .; CDR3 protein: CASSQGPGGSSGRRGYTF; CDR3 DNA: TGCGCCAGCAGCCAAGGGCCCGGGGGCTCCTCTGGCCGGCGGGGCTACACCTTC